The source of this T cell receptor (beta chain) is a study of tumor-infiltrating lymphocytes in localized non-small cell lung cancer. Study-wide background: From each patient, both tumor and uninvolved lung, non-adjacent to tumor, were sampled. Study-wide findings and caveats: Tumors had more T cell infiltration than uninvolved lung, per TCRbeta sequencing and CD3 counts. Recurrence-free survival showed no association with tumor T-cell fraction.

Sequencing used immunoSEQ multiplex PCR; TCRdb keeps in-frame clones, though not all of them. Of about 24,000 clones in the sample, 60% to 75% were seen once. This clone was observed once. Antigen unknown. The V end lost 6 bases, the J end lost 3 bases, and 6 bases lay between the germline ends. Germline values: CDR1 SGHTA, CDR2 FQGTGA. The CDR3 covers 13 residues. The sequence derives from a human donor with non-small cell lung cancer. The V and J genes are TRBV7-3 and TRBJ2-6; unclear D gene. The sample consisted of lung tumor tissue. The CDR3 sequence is CASRGFGANVLTF. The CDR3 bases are TGTGCCAGCAGGGGTTTTGGGGCCAACGTCCTGACTTTC.